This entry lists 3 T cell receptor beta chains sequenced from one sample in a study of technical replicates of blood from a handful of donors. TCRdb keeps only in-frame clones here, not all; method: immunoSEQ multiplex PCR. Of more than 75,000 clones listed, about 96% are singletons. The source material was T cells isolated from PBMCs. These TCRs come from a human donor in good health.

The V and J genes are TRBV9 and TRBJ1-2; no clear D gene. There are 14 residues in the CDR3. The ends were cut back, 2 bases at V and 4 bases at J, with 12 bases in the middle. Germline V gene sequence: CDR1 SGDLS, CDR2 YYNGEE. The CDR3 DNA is TGTGCCAGCAGCGTCGGGTCTGGGTCCTATGGCTACACCTTC. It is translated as CASSVGSGSYGYTF.

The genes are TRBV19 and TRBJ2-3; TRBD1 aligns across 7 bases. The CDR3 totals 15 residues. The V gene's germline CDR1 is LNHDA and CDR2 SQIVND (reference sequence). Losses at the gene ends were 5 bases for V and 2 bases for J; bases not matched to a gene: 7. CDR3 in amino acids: CASSWLTGTTDTQYF. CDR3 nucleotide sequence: TGTGCCAGTAGTTGGTTGACAGGGACCACAGATACGCAGTATTTT.

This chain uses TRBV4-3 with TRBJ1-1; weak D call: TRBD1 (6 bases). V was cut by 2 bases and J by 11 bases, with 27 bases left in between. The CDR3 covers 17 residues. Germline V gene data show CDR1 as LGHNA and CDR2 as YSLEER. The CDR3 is CASSQSPMIDRPALAFF. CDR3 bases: TGCGCCAGCAGCCAAAGCCCTATGATCGACAGGCCAGCATTGGCTTTCTTT.